Listed below are T cell receptor beta chains from one sample, sequenced in a study of identical twins. One entry per CDR3 protein, called by TCRdb with MiXCR from the 5' RACE reads. The repertoire holds roughly 720,000 distinct CDR3 sequences, with roughly 18% as singletons. The data were also submitted as part of a second study, on T cells expressing NK-cell markers.

Input material: PBMCs. Every receptor here comes from a young woman in good health. CDR3s include the opening cysteine and the closing phenylalanine or tryptophan. The order of the fields is V gene, D gene, J gene, clone size, CDR3 protein, CDR3 DNA. A D gene is named only where the DNA matches it firmly. A row's size may be missing; if present it is once, few, many or a size class.

TRBV5-6	TRBD1	TRBJ2-5	.	CASSPGRHRGFFTQYF	TGTGCCAGCAGCCCCGGTCGGCACAGGGGCTTTTTTACCCAGTACTTC
TRBV20-1	.	TRBJ2-1	few	CSASRQPYTSSSYNEQFF	TGCAGTGCTAGTCGACAACCGTACACTTCTAGCTCCTACAATGAGCAGTTCTTC
TRBV12-3/TRBV12-4	TRBD2	TRBJ2-1	many	CASSETSGRAYEQFF	TGTGCCAGCAGTGAGACTAGCGGGAGGGCGTATGAGCAGTTCTTC
TRBV15	.	TRBJ2-1	few	CATSRVRPESIYNEQFF	TGTGCCACCAGCAGAGTTCGTCCCGAATCGATCTACAATGAGCAGTTCTTC
TRBV20-1	.	TRBJ2-1	.	CSARPTRNEQFF	TGCAGTGCTAGACCGACTAGGAATGAGCAGTTCTTC
TRBV12-3/TRBV12-4	TRBD2	TRBJ2-1	few	CASSLSGRLSEQFF	TGTGCCAGCTCCCTTAGCGGGAGGTTGAGTGAGCAGTTCTTC
TRBV20-1	TRBD1	TRBJ1-2	.	CSATPPGGVGGYTF	TGCAGTGCTACTCCCCCAGGGGGCGTGGGCGGCTACACCTTC
TRBV12-3/TRBV12-4	TRBD2	TRBJ2-3	few	CASSFQKTSGKLYTQYF	TGTGCCAGCAGTTTTCAAAAGACTAGCGGGAAGTTGTATACGCAGTATTTT
TRBV7-9	.	TRBJ2-5	few	CASSSLRTYQETQYF	TGTGCCAGCAGCTCGCTTCGGACCTACCAAGAGACCCAGTACTTC
TRBV6-1	TRBD2	TRBJ2-3	many	CASSVTSGGDTQYF	TGCGCCAGCAGTGTAACTAGCGGGGGAGATACGCAGTATTTT
TRBV5-1	TRBD2	TRBJ2-1	.	CASSLGLAAASYNEQFF	TGCGCCAGCAGCTTGGGACTAGCGGCGGCTTCCTACAATGAGCAGTTCTTC
TRBV7-9	.	TRBJ2-5	.	CASSLPSWYQETQYF	TGTGCCAGCAGCTTACCCTCGTGGTACCAAGAGACCCAGTACTTC
TRBV4-2	.	TRBJ2-3	few	CASSQESSLTYTDTQYF	TGTGCCAGCAGCCAAGAGAGCAGCTTAACATACACAGATACGCAGTATTTT
TRBV5-1	.	TRBJ2-1	.	CASSPQVTQRDEQFF	TGCGCCAGCAGCCCCCAAGTTACTCAACGGGATGAGCAGTTCTTC
TRBV5-1	TRBD1	TRBJ2-7	.	CASSLSLGQGYEQYF	TGCGCCAGCAGCCTCAGTCTGGGACAGGGTTACGAGCAGTACTTC
TRBV29-1	.	TRBJ2-5	few	CSVVGMQETQYF	TGCAGCGTTGTTGGGATGCAGGAGACCCAGTACTTC
TRBV29-1	.	TRBJ1-1	many	CSVQQGIGTEAFF	TGCAGCGTCCAACAGGGAATCGGCACTGAAGCTTTCTTT
TRBV29-1	.	TRBJ2-3	.	CSVEGVRGLLTDTQYF	TGCAGCGTTGAGGGGGTGAGGGGACTCCTCACAGATACGCAGTATTTT
TRBV20-1	TRBD1	TRBJ1-1	.	CSALGGTAGNTEAFF	TGCAGTGCCTTAGGGGGCACCGCCGGGAACACTGAAGCTTTCTTT
TRBV5-6	.	TRBJ1-1	many	CASSSAMNTEAFF	TGTGCCAGCAGCTCCGCGATGAACACTGAAGCTTTCTTT
TRBV20-1	TRBD2	TRBJ2-1	few	CSANRRAGSSYNEQFF	TGCAGTGCAAACCGCCGAGCGGGGAGCTCCTACAATGAGCAGTTCTTC
TRBV12-3/TRBV12-4	TRBD2	TRBJ2-7	.	CASSGTSGLYEQYF	TGTGCCAGCAGCGGAACTAGCGGACTCTACGAGCAGTACTTC
TRBV7-9	.	TRBJ1-6	few	CASRPKGDSPLHF	TGTGCCAGCAGACCCAAGGGGGATTCACCCCTCCACTTT
TRBV5-1	TRBD2	TRBJ2-7	few	CASSYPGTGGDEQYF	TGCGCCAGCAGCTACCCCGGTACCGGGGGGGACGAGCAGTACTTC
TRBV20-1	TRBD1	TRBJ2-7	.	CSARVERTGFREQYF	TGCAGTGCTAGAGTTGAGAGGACAGGGTTTCGAGAGCAGTACTTC
TRBV20-1	TRBD2	TRBJ2-5	.	CSAAYFPAGGLRETQYF	TGCAGTGCTGCTTACTTTCCAGCGGGGGGGTTACGGGAGACCCAGTACTTC
TRBV5-1	TRBD2	TRBJ2-1	few	CASSGTSHDNEQFF	TGCGCCAGCAGCGGGACTAGTCATGACAATGAGCAGTTCTTC
TRBV12-3/TRBV12-4	.	TRBJ1-3	few	CASSNGGAGNTIYF	TGTGCCAGCAGTAATGGGGGTGCTGGAAACACCATATATTTT
TRBV9	.	TRBJ2-3	.	CASSVVDSGGTDTQYF	TGTGCCAGCAGCGTAGTGGACTCAGGGGGCACAGATACGCAGTATTTT
TRBV20-1	.	TRBJ1-4	few	CSARGEGATNEKLFF	TGCAGTGCCAGAGGGGAAGGAGCAACTAATGAAAAACTGTTTTTT
TRBV6-5	.	TRBJ1-6	few	CASSYDRPSSYNSPLHF	TGTGCCAGCAGTTACGACAGGCCGAGCTCCTATAATTCACCCCTCCACTTT
TRBV20-1	.	TRBJ2-1	few	CSASTLGSGRGEQFF	TGCAGTGCTAGCACCCTAGGCTCTGGCCGGGGTGAGCAGTTCTTC
TRBV18	TRBD1	TRBJ1-1	.	CASSPSFDRGGTEAFF	TGTGCCAGCTCACCATCCTTTGACAGGGGAGGGACTGAAGCTTTCTTT
TRBV7-3	.	TRBJ1-1	.	CASSPNPDTEAFF	TGTGCCAGCAGCCCCAATCCTGACACTGAAGCTTTCTTT
TRBV5-8	.	TRBJ1-2	.	CASSSITGSYGYTF	TGTGCCAGCAGCTCAATCACAGGGAGTTACGGCTACACCTTC
TRBV5-1	.	TRBJ1-4	.	CASSSQQGPAANEKLFF	TGCGCCAGCAGCTCCCAACAGGGACCAGCGGCTAATGAAAAACTGTTTTTT
TRBV12-3/TRBV12-4	TRBD2	TRBJ2-1	few	CASSSTTGGEQFF	TGTGCCAGCAGTTCAACTACGGGGGGTGAGCAGTTCTTC
TRBV12-3/TRBV12-4	TRBD2	TRBJ2-3	.	CASTTQLAAGSTQYF	TGTGCCAGCACCACCCAACTAGCGGCTGGGTCTACGCAGTATTTT
TRBV20-1	.	TRBJ2-1	.	CSARGSSTRYNEQFF	TGCAGTGCTAGAGGCTCGTCGACCCGATACAATGAGCAGTTCTTC
TRBV9	.	TRBJ2-5	few	CASSRDSSMQETQYF	TGTGCCAGCAGTCGAGACAGCTCCATGCAAGAGACCCAGTACTTC
TRBV6-1	.	TRBJ2-1	few	CASRQVAYNEQFF	TGTGCCAGCCGACAGGTGGCCTACAATGAGCAGTTCTTC
TRBV9	.	TRBJ2-1	.	CASSVSAGNRAASEQFF	TGTGCCAGCAGCGTATCGGCTGGGAACAGGGCGGCTAGTGAGCAGTTCTTC
TRBV18	TRBD2	TRBJ2-3	.	CASSEFSGSTDTQYF	TGTGCCAGCTCCGAATTTAGCGGGAGCACAGATACGCAGTATTTT
TRBV10-3	TRBD1	TRBJ2-7	.	CAISGQGGTYEQYF	TGTGCCATCAGTGGACAGGGGGGGACCTACGAGCAGTACTTC